A selection of T cell receptor beta chains follows, all from one sample in a study of T cell responses to AZD1222 COVID-19 vaccine. Clones were read by immunoSEQ multiplex PCR, and TCRdb kept only the in-frame ones, dropping some. This table has fewer than 120,000 clones, around 89% appearing once. The sample consisted of peripheral blood, taken on day 0 of AZD1222 vaccination. The source of these receptors is an adult in good health. Each CDR3 is given with its conserved first and last residue.

>TRBJ2-4|TRBV6-5
CASTGSDKNIQYF
>TRBJ2-7|TRBV5-4
CASRAGDNSYEQYF
>TRBJ1-2|TRBV4-1
CASSQDETEGYGYTF
>TRBJ1-6|TRBV5-4
CASSARQGALRSPLHF
>TRBJ2-5|TRBV27
CASSRSPGGVETQYF
>TRBJ2-5|TRBV24-1
CATSDASGGQETQYF
>TRBJ2-3|TRBV3-1/TRBV3-2
CASSQAGRATDTQYF
>TRBJ1-1|TRBV7-9
CASSARRTEAFF
>TRBJ1-1|TRBV23-1
CASSQSAPAEAFF
>TRBJ1-1|TRBV15
CATSRDAGMNTEAFF
>TRBJ2-7|TRBV19
CASSRGQGSPYEQYF
>TRBJ1-2|TRBV5-6
CASSFWTGAAFNGYTF
>TRBJ1-1|TRBV7-9
CASSTQMGTVNTEAFF
>TRBJ1-3|TRBV5-4
CASSSGRRGSGNTIYF
>TRBJ2-1|TRBV18
CASSSAIGAQKQFF
>TRBJ2-7|TRBV29-1
CSVELIGYEQYF
>TRBJ1-1|TRBV29-1
CSVGTGRGTEAFF
>TRBJ1-1|TRBV19
CATHAGGNTEAFF
>TRBJ1-6|TRBV13
CASSSGRANSPLHF
>TRBJ2-1|TRBV7-9
CASSLKDRKNNEQFF
>TRBJ1-3|TRBV19
CASREGGGNTIYF
>TRBJ2-7|TRBV2
CASGRGRYEQYF
>TRBJ2-7|TRBV6-5
CASSRGLSGEQYF
>TRBJ2-7|TRBV19
CASSIVAGGSPTYEQYF